The rows below give T cell receptor beta chains drawn from one sample of a study of T cell repertoires in cytomegalovirus infection. MiXCR, applied by TCRdb to the reads, yields one record per CDR3 protein. The top ten hold 9.5% to 13% of the sample, which has about 130,000 distinct CDR3 sequences, 7% to 10% seen once. Sequencing was done on a sample of PBMCs. These receptors came from a human donor in good health (CMV status not recorded). Some clones in this sample may be carry-over from other donors' samples. The CDR3 runs from the conserved cysteine through the conserved F or W. Fields, in order: CDR3 protein, CDR3 DNA, J gene, D gene, V gene, clone size. A D gene is named only where the DNA matches it firmly. Size is omitted from some rows. Given values are once, few, many or a class for expanded clones.

CDR3: CSATFYEQYF; DNA: TGCAGTGCAACGTTCTACGAGCAGTACTTC; J: TRBJ2-7; D: .; V: TRBV20-1; size: few
CDR3: CASSRQGLNEQYF; DNA: TGTGCCAGCAGTAGACAGGGTCTCAACGAGCAGTACTTC; J: TRBJ2-7; D: TRBD1; V: TRBV6-5; size: few
CDR3: CASSSTGEEKLFF; DNA: TGTGCCAGCAGTTCTACAGGGGAAGAAAAACTGTTTTTT; J: TRBJ1-4; D: TRBD1; V: TRBV12-3/TRBV12-4; size: .
CDR3: CASRDSPLSNQPQHF; DNA: TGTGCCAGTAGGGACAGTCCGCTAAGCAATCAGCCCCAGCATTTT; J: TRBJ1-5; D: .; V: TRBV19; size: few
CDR3: CASSLRNEQYF; DNA: TGTGCCAGCAGCTTGAGAAACGAGCAGTACTTC; J: TRBJ2-7; D: .; V: TRBV5-8; size: few
CDR3: CASSLAQNWASYNEQFF; DNA: TGTGCCAGCAGCTTAGCCCAAAACTGGGCCTCCTACAATGAGCAGTTCTTC; J: TRBJ2-1; D: .; V: TRBV7-8; size: many
CDR3: CASSLAQVKEQFF; DNA: TGTGCCAGCAGTTTAGCGCAAGTTAAAGAGCAGTTCTTC; J: TRBJ2-1; D: .; V: TRBV12-3/TRBV12-4; size: many
CDR3: CSAKPGGNYGYTF; DNA: TGCAGCGCCAAGCCCGGGGGTAACTATGGCTACACCTTC; J: TRBJ1-2; D: .; V: TRBV29-1; size: .
CDR3: CASSSGTSGAGETQYF; DNA: TGTGCCAGCAGTTCCGGGACTAGCGGGGCGGGAGAGACCCAGTACTTC; J: TRBJ2-5; D: TRBD2; V: TRBV28; size: many
CDR3: CASSRPGQNTGELFF; DNA: TGTGCCAGTAGTAGGCCGGGACAGAACACCGGGGAGCTGTTTTTT; J: TRBJ2-2; D: .; V: TRBV19; size: .